The 29 T cell receptor beta chains given below trace back to one sample, sequenced in a study of control samples from healthy donors and cancer patients. The table came from immunoSEQ multiplex PCR; TCRdb's copy has only in-frame clones and leaves some out. The table includes 120,000 or so clones, about nine tenths detected once. The sequencing sample was made of blood. These TCRs come from a man in his forties in good health.

This chain connects TRBV7-2 to TRBJ1-1; D not resolved. The germline V and J ends were trimmed by 1 base and 4 bases, with 10 bases remaining between them. There are 14 residues in the CDR3. Germline V lookup: CDR1 SGHTA, CDR2 FQGNSA. The CDR3 coding sequence is TGTGCCAGCAGCTTAGGGGGTATACCCACTGAAGCTTTCTTT. Protein: CASSLGGIPTEAFF.

The chain is built from TRBV2 and TRBJ1-5, with 7 bases matching TRBD1. Trimming cost V 3 bases and J 6 bases; bases outside gene matches: 11. The CDR3 sequence is 16 residues long. In germline, CDR1 is SNHLY, CDR2 FYNNEI. Written as DNA, the CDR3 is TGTGCCAGCAGTGATTCACAGGGGATGTTGAGTCAGCCCCAGCATTTT. It codes for CASSDSQGMLSQPQHF.

The genes are TRBV18 and TRBJ2-3; TRBD2 matches 12 bases. Unmatched junction bases numbered 10, after V lost 3 bases and J lost 6 bases. This CDR3 has 17 amino acids. CDR1 and CDR2 (germline): KGHSH, LQKENI. The CDR3 here is CASSPALAGGGFDTQYF. The CDR3 DNA sequence: TGTGCCAGCTCACCCGCCCTAGCGGGGGGGGGTTTTGATACGCAGTATTTT.

This chain links TRBV4-3 with TRBJ2-7, with 8 bases lining up with TRBD2. This CDR3 is built from 15 residues. Germline CDR1 reads LGHNA; CDR2 reads YSLEER. The trim removed 0 bases at V and 2 bases at J, leaving 3 bases unmatched. The CDR3 DNA sequence: TGCGCCAGCAGCCAAGAAGGGACTAGACCCTACGAGCAGTACTTC. Amino acids: CASSQEGTRPYEQYF.

This clone has a single count. V and J are TRBV11-2 and TRBJ1-2; D not resolved. Per germline, CDR1 SGHAT and CDR2 FQNNGV. The CDR3 runs 11 residues. V was pared by 5 bases and J by 5 bases, with 6 bases between. CDR3 in amino acids: CASSPSYGYTF. The CDR3 region has the DNA TGTGCCAGCAGCCCGTCGTATGGCTACACCTTC.

The chain employs TRBV15 and TRBJ1-1, with TRBD1 identical over 8 bases. V lost 0 bases and J lost 6; bases outside the gene matches: 9. The CDR3 extends over 16 amino acids. Germline V gene sequence: CDR1 LNHNV, CDR2 YYDKDF (reference sequence). The CDR3 sequence is CATSREDRDWGPEAFF. The CDR3 DNA follows: TGTGCCACCAGCAGAGAGGACAGGGACTGGGGCCCTGAAGCTTTCTTT.

This sequence joins TRBV29-1 and TRBJ2-3; D is unclear. Germline values: CDR1 SQVTM, CDR2 ANQGSEA. The CDR3 spans 14 residues. Trimming pared 4 bases from V and 0 bases from J, leaving 11 bases between. CDR3 in amino acids: CSVALGSSTDTQYF. The DNA for the CDR3 is TGCAGCGTTGCACTGGGCTCTAGCACAGATACGCAGTATTTT.

This sequence joins TRBV6-5 and TRBJ2-5; D ambiguous. CDR1 is MNHEY and CDR2 is SVGAGI in the germline V gene. Trimming pared 2 bases from V and 1 base from J, leaving 5 bases between. The CDR3 has 13 amino acids. The CDR3 region has the DNA TGTGCCAGCAGTTACAACAGCCAAGAGACCCAGTACTTC. Its translation: CASSYNSQETQYF.

This rearrangement joins TRBV5-1 to TRBJ2-5; 8 bases fit TRBD2. There are 15 residues in the CDR3. Unmatched junction bases numbered 5, after V lost 1 base and J lost 3 bases. Looked up from germline, CDR1 is SGHRS and CDR2 is YFSETQ. CDR3 loop: CASSLSLAGKETQYF. The CDR3 DNA reads TGCGCCAGCAGCTTGAGTCTAGCGGGCAAAGAGACCCAGTACTTC.

The table lists this clone with a count of one. The rearrangement uses TRBV19 and TRBJ1-6, with D hard to call. The V end lost 6 bases, the J end lost 0 bases, and 15 bases lay between the germline ends. Germline-derived CDR1 and CDR2 are LNHDA and SQIVND (reference sequence). The CDR3 covers 17 residues. CDR3 loop: CASSPSWATSYNSPLHF. The DNA for the CDR3 is TGTGCCAGTAGCCCGAGTTGGGCTACCTCCTATAATTCACCCCTCCACTTT.

V gene TRBV7-2 combines with J gene TRBJ2-1; D call uncertain. Germline V gives CDR1 SGHTA, CDR2 FQGNSA. This CDR3 is built from 13 residues. Trimming left V 0 bases short and J 12 bases short, with 12 bases between. The chain's CDR3 is CASSLAARVVQFF. The CDR3 DNA is TGTGCCAGCAGCTTAGCCGCGCGAGTGGTGCAGTTCTTC. Full variable domain (rest looked up from reference TRBV7-2 and TRBJ2-1): GAGVSQSPSNKVTEKGKDVELRCDPISGHTALYWYRQSLGQGLEFLIYFQGNSAPDKSGLPSDRFSAERTGGSVSTLTIQRTQQEDSAVYLCASSLAARVVQFFGPGTRLTVL.

This chain joins TRBV10-1 and TRBJ1-1; a weak D match, TRBD1 (6 bases). Germline CDR1 reads WNHNN; CDR2 reads SYGVQD (reference sequence). V was clipped by 0 bases and J by 3 bases, with 14 bases between them. CDR3 length: 16 amino acids. CDR3: CASSESVRGGDTEAFF. For the CDR3, the DNA is TGCGCCAGCAGTGAGTCTGTCAGGGGAGGGGACACTGAAGCTTTCTTT.

This chain joins TRBV6-5 and TRBJ2-1, with 8 bases matching TRBD1. CDR1 MNHEY and CDR2 SVGAGI come from the germline V gene. The CDR3 has 15 residues. V was pared by 6 bases and J by 9 bases, with 13 bases of the junction left unmatched. The CDR3 DNA reads as TGTGCCAGCAGCGCCACCGGGACAGGCATGAGTGAGCAGTTCTTC. This codes for CASSATGTGMSEQFF.

This chain uses TRBV24-1 with TRBJ2-3, with 9 positions matching TRBD2. The V segment lost 6 bases and the J segment 6 bases; nucleotides outside the gene matches: 6. This CDR3 is 14 amino acids long. Germline V gene sequence: CDR1 KGHDR, CDR2 SFDVKD. CDR3 bases: TGTGCCACCAGTCGCGGGGGGGCGGGGGATACGCAGTATTTT. It specifies CATSRGGAGDTQYF.

This clone has just a few counts. This chain connects TRBV5-4 to TRBJ1-3; D uncertain. This CDR3 region has 15 residues. Germline loops: CDR1 SGHNT, CDR2 YYREEE (reference sequence). Between the trimmed V and J ends, which lost 0 bases and 2 bases, there was a span of 9 bases. This chain's CDR3 is CASSLVDTPGNTIYF. For the CDR3, the DNA is TGTGCCAGCAGCTTGGTCGACACCCCTGGAAACACCATATATTTT. The variable domain in full, with the rest retrieved from reference TRBV5-4 and TRBJ1-3, is ETGVTQSPTHLIKTRGQQVTLRCSSQSGHNTVSWYQQALGQGPQFIFQYYREEENGRGNFPPRFSGLQFPNYSSELNVNALELDDSALYLCASSLVDTPGNTIYFGEGSWLTVV.

The chain links TRBV4-3 to TRBJ2-3; 12 positions match TRBD2. This CDR3 contains 16 residues. With V trimmed by 1 base and J by 4 bases, 3 bases remained unmatched. CDR1 and CDR2 from the germline V gene are LGHNA and YSLEER. The chain's CDR3 is CASSQVLAGGPDTQYF. CDR3 coding DNA: TGCGCCAGCAGCCAAGTACTAGCGGGGGGCCCAGATACGCAGTATTTT.

V gene TRBV3-1 (or the pseudogene TRBV3-2) combines with J gene TRBJ2-1; D ambiguous. CDR1 is LGHDT, CDR2 YNNKEL, per germline (reference sequence). This CDR3 spans 14 amino acids. The V end was cut by 2 bases, the J end by 8 bases, with 13 bases between. CDR3 nucleotides: TGTGCCAGCAGCCAACAGACTGGCCGGGATGAGCAGTTCTTC. This codes for CASSQQTGRDEQFF.

This clone has just a few counts. The V and J genes are TRBV12-3 or TRBV12-4 and TRBJ1-1; unclear D gene. The V gene lost 7 bases and the J gene lost 6 bases, with 15 bases spanning the gap. CDR3 size: 13 residues. In DNA form, the CDR3 reads TGTGCCAGCACGACCGGGATCCCCTCTGAAGCTTTCTTT. Its translation is CASTTGIPSEAFF.

V gene TRBV7-2 combines with J gene TRBJ1-1; weak D call: TRBD1 (6 bases). V dropped 1 base and J dropped 4 bases, with 7 bases sitting between them. Germline V gives CDR1 SGHTA, CDR2 FQGNSA. The length of the CDR3 is 13 residues. The DNA of the CDR3 is TGTGCCAGCAGCTTAGGGGGGGCCACTGAAGCTTTCTTT. Protein product: CASSLGGATEAFF.

V is TRBV30 and J is TRBJ1-5; 8 nucleotides line up with TRBD1. CDR1 is GTSNPN and CDR2 is SVGIG in the germline V gene (reference sequence). The CDR3 length is 16 residues. V lost 2 bases and J lost 1; bases outside the gene matches: 7. Here the CDR3 DNA reads TGTGCCTGGAGTCTGACAGGGGAAGGAAGCAATCAGCCCCAGCATTTT. Translation gives CAWSLTGEGSNQPQHF.

The rearrangement joins TRBV5-6 to TRBJ2-7, with 7 bases fitting TRBD2. With 4 bases clipped from V and 3 bases from J, the junction kept 10 bases outside the gene matches. The CDR3 spans 15 residues. Looked up from germline, CDR1 is SGHDT and CDR2 is YYEEEE. The CDR3: CASSGAGTTLYEQYF. CDR3 coding DNA: TGTGCCAGCAGCGGAGCCGGGACTACCCTCTACGAGCAGTACTTC.

This chain uses TRBV4-1 with TRBJ2-5; 12 bases are a match to TRBD1. CDR1 is MGHRA, CDR2 YSYEKL, per germline. This CDR3 has 16 amino acids. With V trimmed by 1 base and J by 4 bases, 4 bases remained unmatched. This CDR3 reads CASSQARDRGRETQYF. CDR3 DNA: TGCGCCAGCAGCCAAGCCCGGGACAGGGGGCGAGAGACCCAGTACTTC.

The genes are TRBV5-1 and TRBJ2-2; D might be TRBD1 (5 bases). The CDR3 totals 15 residues. Germline V lookup: CDR1 SGHRS, CDR2 YFSETQ. Trimming shortened V by 0 bases and J by 4 bases, and 10 bases separated the two germline ends. CDR3 region: CASSLVAGSTGELFF. In DNA, the CDR3 is TGCGCCAGCAGCTTGGTAGCAGGGTCCACCGGGGAGCTGTTTTTT.

The rearrangement links TRBV7-8 to TRBJ1-2; D gene unclear. Trimming removed 2 bases at V and 0 bases at J, with 16 bases between. This CDR3 comprises 17 residues. Germline CDR1 SGHVS, CDR2 FQNEAQ. The CDR3 sequence: CASSLPPVSAANYGYTF. CDR3 nucleotide sequence: TGTGCCAGCAGCTTACCCCCCGTCAGCGCCGCTAACTATGGCTACACCTTC.

The CDR3 bases are TGTGCCAGCAGTTACTCGAGAGGGAAAGAGACCCAGTACTTC. Its protein product is CASSYSRGKETQYF. This chain joins TRBV6-2 or TRBV6-3 and TRBJ2-5, with a weak D call TRBD2 (5 bases). Germline loops: CDR1 MNHEY, CDR2 SVGEGT. This CDR3 has 14 residues. Trimming cost V 0 bases and J 3 bases, with 8 bases left between them.

The chain carries TRBV7-2 and TRBJ1-1; no reliable D call. The germline V and J ends were trimmed by 5 bases and 4 bases, with 5 bases remaining between them. Germline-derived CDR1 and CDR2 are SGHTA and FQGNSA. The CDR3 has 11 amino acids. CDR3 in amino acids: CASSPGTEAFF. The CDR3 DNA sequence: TGTGCCAGCAGCCCCGGCACTGAAGCTTTCTTT.

The chain joins TRBV4-3 to TRBJ2-2; D possibly matches TRBD1 or TRBD2 (6 bases each). The germline CDR1 and CDR2 sequences are LGHNA and YSLEER. This CDR3 has 16 amino acids. V lost 1 base and J lost 0, with 9 bases in between. The CDR3 protein is CASSQGRGANTGELFF. The DNA for the CDR3 is TGCGCCAGCAGCCAAGGAAGGGGGGCGAACACCGGGGAGCTGTTTTTT.

The chain recombines TRBV7-2 with TRBJ2-3; 8 bases map to TRBD2. The CDR3 extends over 14 amino acids. CDR1 is SGHTA and CDR2 is FQGNSA in the germline V gene. Trimming at V came to 4 bases and at J to 2 bases, leaving 2 bases not matched to a gene. CDR3 nucleotide sequence: TGTGCCAGCAGCTCCGGACTAGCCACAGATACGCAGTATTTT. Translation gives CASSSGLATDTQYF. Using reference TRBV7-2 and TRBJ2-3 for the parts outside the CDR3, the full variable domain is GAGVSQSPSNKVTEKGKDVELRCDPISGHTALYWYRQSLGQGLEFLIYFQGNSAPDKSGLPSDRFSAERTGGSVSTLTIQRTQQEDSAVYLCASSSGLATDTQYFGPGTRLTVL.

The chain joins TRBV6-6 to TRBJ1-1; no clear D gene. Between the trimmed V and J ends, which lost 7 bases and 0 bases, there was a span of 12 bases. This CDR3 comprises 14 residues. CDR1 and CDR2 (germline): MNHNY, SVGAGI (reference sequence). CDR3 DNA sequence: TGTGCCAGCAAAGCACAAGGGATGAACACTGAAGCTTTCTTT. Its translation: CASKAQGMNTEAFF.